The rows below give T cell receptor beta chains drawn from one sample of a study of blood T cells in healthy people across ages. MiXCR was run by TCRdb on the 5' RACE reads, yielding one entry per CDR3 protein. The sample consists of 1,800,000 or so distinct CDR3 sequences, 35% to 50% of them appearing once. The sequencing input was blood. The source of these receptors is a human donor in good health. Both conserved end residues are part of each CDR3. D genes are given only for firm matches. The size of a clone is reported for some rows only, either as once, few or many, or as a class for expanded clones.

J: TRBJ2-1
D: TRBD2
V: TRBV7-9
length: 15
size: few
CDR3: CASSLISLRGGEQFF
DNA: TGTGCCAGCAGCTTAATTTCCTTACGCGGGGGAGAGCAGTTCTTC

J: TRBJ1-2
D: TRBD1
V: TRBV5-1
length: 15
size: -
CDR3: CASNEQGQGASGYTF
DNA: TGCGCCAGCAACGAGCAGGGACAGGGGGCCTCTGGTTACACCTTC

J: TRBJ1-2
D: TRBD1
V: TRBV7-9
length: 16
size: once
CDR3: CASSLRDREGRYGYTF
DNA: TGTGCCAGCAGCTTACGGGACAGGGAGGGCCGCTATGGCTACACCTTC

J: TRBJ1-6
D: TRBD1
V: TRBV12-3/TRBV12-4
length: 15
size: -
CDR3: CASRPLDRGNSPLHF
DNA: TGTGCCAGCAGGCCCCTGGACAGGGGTAATTCACCCCTCCACTTT

J: TRBJ2-5
D: -
V: TRBV5-1
length: 14
size: few
CDR3: CASSQTDSQETQYF
DNA: TGCGCCAGCAGTCAGACAGATAGCCAAGAGACCCAGTACTTC

J: TRBJ2-2
D: TRBD2
V: TRBV6-5
length: 21
size: -
CDR3: CASSHKPPGLAGGRLSGELFF
DNA: TGTGCCAGCAGTCACAAACCCCCGGGACTAGCGGGGGGGCGGTTGTCCGGGGAGCTGTTTTTT

J: TRBJ1-2
D: -
V: TRBV20-1
length: 12
size: -
CDR3: CSAAPRFNGYTF
DNA: TGCAGCGCTGCCCCCCGCTTCAATGGCTACACCTTC

J: TRBJ2-3
D: -
V: TRBV6-1
length: 14
size: -
CDR3: CASSETQRTDTQYF
DNA: TGTGCCAGCAGTGAAACCCAACGCACAGATACGCAGTATTTT

J: TRBJ1-1
D: -
V: TRBV7-2
length: 13
size: -
CDR3: CASSFRVYTEAFF
DNA: TGTGCCAGCAGCTTCAGGGTTTACACTGAAGCTTTCTTT

J: TRBJ2-5
D: TRBD1
V: TRBV15
length: 16
size: few
CDR3: CATSSVPGQGSGEQYF
DNA: TGTGCCACCAGCAGCGTCCCGGGACAGGGGTCGGGGGAGCAGTACTTC

J: TRBJ2-1
D: -
V: TRBV5-1
length: 15
size: few
CDR3: CASSLEAGTYNEQFF
DNA: TGCGCCAGCAGCTTGGAGGCGGGAACCTACAATGAGCAGTTCTTC

J: TRBJ2-2
D: TRBD2
V: TRBV28
length: 18
size: -
CDR3: CASSPNDWRGGFTGELFF
DNA: TGTGCCAGCAGTCCCAATGATTGGCGGGGGGGCTTTACCGGGGAGCTGTTTTTT

J: TRBJ1-5
D: TRBD1
V: TRBV6-5
length: 18
size: -
CDR3: CASSYLKRDRGGGQPQHF
DNA: TGTGCCAGCAGTTACCTGAAAAGGGACAGGGGAGGGGGTCAGCCCCAGCATTTT

J: TRBJ2-7
D: TRBD1
V: TRBV4-1
length: 15
size: -
CDR3: CASSQEGQVPYEQYF
DNA: TGCGCCAGCAGCCAAGAGGGACAGGTGCCCTACGAGCAGTACTTC

J: TRBJ2-3
D: TRBD1
V: TRBV5-1
length: 16
size: -
CDR3: CASSSLLQGRADTRYF
DNA: TGTGCCAGCAGCTCGTTATTACAGGGGCGGGCAGATACGCGGTATTTT

J: TRBJ2-5
D: -
V: TRBV6-5
length: 13
size: few
CDR3: CASRLRGAETQYF
DNA: TGTGCCAGCAGACTCCGGGGTGCGGAGACCCAGTACTTC

J: TRBJ1-2
D: -
V: TRBV7-9
length: 14
size: -
CDR3: CASSLDEQVYGYTF
DNA: TGTGCCAGCAGCTTAGACGAGCAGGTCTATGGCTACACCTTC

J: TRBJ2-5
D: -
V: TRBV7-2
length: 14
size: many
CDR3: CASSLEGQWGTQYF
DNA: TGTGCCAGCAGCTTAGAGGGCCAGTGGGGGACCCAGTACTTC

J: TRBJ2-1
D: TRBD1
V: TRBV13
length: 15
size: -
CDR3: CASSSPGQGINEQFF
DNA: TGTGCCAGCAGCTCGCCGGGACAGGGGATCAATGAGCAGTTCTTC

J: TRBJ2-5
D: -
V: TRBV7-3
length: 12
size: few
CDR3: CATRDLPETQYF
DNA: TGTGCCACCCGGGACCTTCCAGAGACCCAGTACTTC

J: TRBJ1-2
D: -
V: TRBV10-3
length: 11
size: -
CDR3: CATNLGYGYTF
DNA: TGTGCCACAAATTTGGGCTATGGCTACACCTTC

J: TRBJ2-1
D: -
V: TRBV20-1
length: 13
size: -
CDR3: CSTGPESPDKQFF
DNA: TGCAGTACTGGGCCTGAGTCTCCGGATAAGCAGTTCTTC

J: TRBJ1-6
D: -
V: TRBV12-3/TRBV12-4
length: 15
size: -
CDR3: CASSLGGEVNSPLHF
DNA: TGTGCCAGCAGTTTAGGGGGGGAGGTCAATTCACCCCTCCACTTT

J: TRBJ2-2
D: -
V: TRBV11-2
length: 14
size: few
CDR3: CASSSQGLTGELFF
DNA: TGTGCCAGCAGCTCTCAGGGGTTGACCGGGGAGCTGTTTTTT

J: TRBJ1-6
D: -
V: TRBV4-2
length: 15
size: -
CDR3: CASSQDGTVNSPLHF
DNA: TGTGCCAGCAGCCAAGATGGAACAGTAAATTCACCCCTCCACTTT

J: TRBJ2-7
D: TRBD1
V: TRBV12-3/TRBV12-4
length: 14
size: -
CDR3: CASSPNPTGDEQYF
DNA: TGTGCCAGCAGTCCGAACCCGACAGGGGACGAGCAGTACTTC

J: TRBJ2-7
D: TRBD1
V: TRBV6-6
length: 14
size: -
CDR3: CASKIGQGKYEQYF
DNA: TGTGCCAGCAAAATAGGACAGGGCAAGTACGAGCAGTACTTC

J: TRBJ2-6
D: -
V: TRBV9
length: 18
size: few
CDR3: CASSAYRVTRSGANVLTF
DNA: TGTGCCAGCAGCGCTTACAGGGTGACCCGCTCTGGGGCCAACGTCCTGACTTTC

J: TRBJ2-6
D: -
V: TRBV5-4
length: 14
size: -
CDR3: CAGSLPSGANVLTF
DNA: TGTGCCGGCAGCTTGCCTTCTGGGGCCAACGTCCTGACTTTC